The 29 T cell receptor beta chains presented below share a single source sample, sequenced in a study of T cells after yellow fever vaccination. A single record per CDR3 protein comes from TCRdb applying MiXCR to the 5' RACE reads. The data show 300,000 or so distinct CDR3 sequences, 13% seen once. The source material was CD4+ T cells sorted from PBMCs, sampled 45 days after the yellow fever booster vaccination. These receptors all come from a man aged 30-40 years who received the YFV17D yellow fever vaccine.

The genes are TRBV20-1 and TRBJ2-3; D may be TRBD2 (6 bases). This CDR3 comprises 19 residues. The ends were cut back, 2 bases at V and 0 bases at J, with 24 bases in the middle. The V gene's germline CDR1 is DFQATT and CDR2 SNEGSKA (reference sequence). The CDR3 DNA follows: TGCAGTGCTAGATCTACTGGCGGCGAGCGGGCGACTAGCACAGATACGCAGTATTTT. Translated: CSARSTGGERATSTDTQYF.

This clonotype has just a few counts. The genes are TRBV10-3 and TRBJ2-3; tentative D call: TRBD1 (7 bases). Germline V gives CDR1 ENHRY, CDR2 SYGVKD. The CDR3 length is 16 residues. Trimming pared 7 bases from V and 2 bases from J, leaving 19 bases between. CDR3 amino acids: CAIKEGAGTPTDTQYF. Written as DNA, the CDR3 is TGTGCCATCAAAGAGGGGGCGGGAACCCCCACAGATACGCAGTATTTT.

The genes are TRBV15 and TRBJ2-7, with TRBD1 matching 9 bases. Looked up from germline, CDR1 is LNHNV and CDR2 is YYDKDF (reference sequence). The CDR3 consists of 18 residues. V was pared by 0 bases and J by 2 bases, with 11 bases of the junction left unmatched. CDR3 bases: TGTGCCACCAGCAGAGATTACCCACCAAGGACAGGGGCCTACGAGCAGTACTTC. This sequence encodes CATSRDYPPRTGAYEQYF.

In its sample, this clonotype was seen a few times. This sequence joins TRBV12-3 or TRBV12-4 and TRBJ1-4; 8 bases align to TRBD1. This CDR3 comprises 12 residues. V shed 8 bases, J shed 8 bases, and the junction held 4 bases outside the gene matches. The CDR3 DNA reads TGTGCCAGCGACAGGGGCGGCGAAAAACTGTTTTTT. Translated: CASDRGGEKLFF.

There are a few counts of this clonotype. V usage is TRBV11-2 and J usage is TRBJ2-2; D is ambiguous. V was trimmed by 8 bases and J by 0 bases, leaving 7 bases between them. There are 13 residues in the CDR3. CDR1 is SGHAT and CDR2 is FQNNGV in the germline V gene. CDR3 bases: TGTGCCAGCGGAGTTACGAACACCGGGGAGCTGTTTTTT. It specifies CASGVTNTGELFF.

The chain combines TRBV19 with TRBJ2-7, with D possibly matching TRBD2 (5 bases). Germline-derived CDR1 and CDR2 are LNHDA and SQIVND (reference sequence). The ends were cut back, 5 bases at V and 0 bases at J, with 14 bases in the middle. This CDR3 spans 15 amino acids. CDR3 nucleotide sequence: TGTGCCAGTAGTGGGAAAGCGGCTCACTCCTACGAGCAGTACTTC. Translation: CASSGKAAHSYEQYF.

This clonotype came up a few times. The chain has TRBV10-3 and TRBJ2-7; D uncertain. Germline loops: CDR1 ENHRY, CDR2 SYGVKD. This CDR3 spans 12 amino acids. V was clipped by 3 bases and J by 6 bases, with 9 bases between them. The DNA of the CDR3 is TGTGCCATCAGTGACCCGGGTTCCGAGCAGTACTTC. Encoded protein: CAISDPGSEQYF.

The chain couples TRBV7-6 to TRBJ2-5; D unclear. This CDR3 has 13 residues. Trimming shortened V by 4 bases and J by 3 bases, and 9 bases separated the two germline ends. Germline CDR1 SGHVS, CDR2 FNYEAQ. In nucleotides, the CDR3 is TGTGCCAGCAGCTCAACCCGTAAAGAGACCCAGTACTTC. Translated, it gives CASSSTRKETQYF. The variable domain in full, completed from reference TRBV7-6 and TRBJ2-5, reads GAGVSQSPRYKVTKRGQDVALRCDPISGHVSLYWYRQALGQGPEFLTYFNYEAQQDKSGLPNDRFSAERPEGSISTLTIQRTEQRDSAMYRCASSSTRKETQYFGPGTRLLVL.

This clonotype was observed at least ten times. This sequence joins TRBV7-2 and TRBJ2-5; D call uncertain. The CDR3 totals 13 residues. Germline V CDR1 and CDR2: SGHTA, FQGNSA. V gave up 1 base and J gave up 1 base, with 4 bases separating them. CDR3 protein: CASSLGVQETQYF. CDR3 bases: TGTGCCAGCAGCTTAGGGGTCCAAGAGACCCAGTACTTC. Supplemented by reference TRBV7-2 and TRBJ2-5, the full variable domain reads GAGVSQSPSNKVTEKGKDVELRCDPISGHTALYWYRQSLGQGLEFLIYFQGNSAPDKSGLPSDRFSAERTGGSVSTLTIQRTQQEDSAVYLCASSLGVQETQYFGPGTRLLVL.

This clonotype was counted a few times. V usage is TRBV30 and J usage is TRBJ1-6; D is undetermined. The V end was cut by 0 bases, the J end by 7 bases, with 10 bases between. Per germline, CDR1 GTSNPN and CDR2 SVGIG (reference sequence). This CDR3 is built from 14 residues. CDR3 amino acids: CAWSVYRWNSPLHF. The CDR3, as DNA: TGTGCCTGGAGTGTATATCGATGGAATTCACCCCTCCACTTT.

Here the CDR3 DNA reads TGCAGTGCCCACCAACAGGGGGCGCTGAATGAGCAGTTCTTC. As protein: CSAHQQGALNEQFF. The chain employs TRBV20-1 and TRBJ2-1; 9 nucleotides line up with TRBD1. From germline, CDR1 is DFQATT and CDR2 SNEGSKA (reference sequence). Unmatched junction bases numbered 10, after V lost 6 bases and J lost 7 bases. This CDR3 contains 14 residues.

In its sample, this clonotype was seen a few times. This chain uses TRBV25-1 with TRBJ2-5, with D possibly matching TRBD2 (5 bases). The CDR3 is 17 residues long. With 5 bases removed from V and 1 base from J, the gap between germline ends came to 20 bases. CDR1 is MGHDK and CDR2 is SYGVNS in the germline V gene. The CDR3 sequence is CASSRTTAGIRQETQYF. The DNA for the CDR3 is TGTGCCAGCAGTAGAACCACCGCCGGGATCCGCCAAGAGACCCAGTACTTC.

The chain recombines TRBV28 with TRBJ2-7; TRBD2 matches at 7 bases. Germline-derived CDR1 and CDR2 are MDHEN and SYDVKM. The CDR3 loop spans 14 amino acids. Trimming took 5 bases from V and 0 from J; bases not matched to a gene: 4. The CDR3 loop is CASSGGVLSYEQYF. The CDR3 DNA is TGTGCCAGCAGTGGGGGGGTTCTCTCCTACGAGCAGTACTTC.

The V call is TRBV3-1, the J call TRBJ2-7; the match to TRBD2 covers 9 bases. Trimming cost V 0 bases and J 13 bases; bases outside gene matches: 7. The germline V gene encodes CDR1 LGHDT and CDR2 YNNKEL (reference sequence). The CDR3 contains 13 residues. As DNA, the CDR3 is TGTGCCAGCAGCCAAGATTTTAGCGGGAGAACTTACTTC. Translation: CASSQDFSGRTYF.

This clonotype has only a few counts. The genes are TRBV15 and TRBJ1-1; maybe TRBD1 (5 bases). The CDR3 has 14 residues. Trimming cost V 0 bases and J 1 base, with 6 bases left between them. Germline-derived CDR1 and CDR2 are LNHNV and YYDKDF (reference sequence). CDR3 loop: CATSRETENTEAFF. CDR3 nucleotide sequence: TGTGCCACCAGCAGAGAGACAGAGAACACTGAAGCTTTCTTT.

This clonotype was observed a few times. The CDR3 reads CATRGQGRSIQYF. CDR3 nucleotide sequence: TGTGCCACCAGGGGACAGGGCAGGAGCATTCAGTACTTC. The rearrangement links TRBV6-1 to TRBJ2-4; 9 bases align to TRBD1. V gave up 10 bases and J gave up 9 bases; unmatched junction bases: 10. The CDR3 runs 13 residues. In germline, CDR1 is MNHNS, CDR2 SASEGT.

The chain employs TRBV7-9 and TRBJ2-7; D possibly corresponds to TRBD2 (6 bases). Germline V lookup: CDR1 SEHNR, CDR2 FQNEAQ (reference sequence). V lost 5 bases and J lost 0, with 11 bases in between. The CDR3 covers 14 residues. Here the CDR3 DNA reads TGTGCCAGCAGCGCCCGGGAGAGCTCCTACGAGCAGTACTTC. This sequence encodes CASSARESSYEQYF.

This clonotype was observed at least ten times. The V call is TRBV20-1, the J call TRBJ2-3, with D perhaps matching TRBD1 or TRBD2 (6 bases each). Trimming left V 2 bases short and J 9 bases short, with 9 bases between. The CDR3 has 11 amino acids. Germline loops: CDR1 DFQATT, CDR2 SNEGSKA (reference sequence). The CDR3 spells CSARPGATQYF. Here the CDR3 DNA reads TGCAGTGCTAGACCGGGGGCCACGCAGTATTTT.

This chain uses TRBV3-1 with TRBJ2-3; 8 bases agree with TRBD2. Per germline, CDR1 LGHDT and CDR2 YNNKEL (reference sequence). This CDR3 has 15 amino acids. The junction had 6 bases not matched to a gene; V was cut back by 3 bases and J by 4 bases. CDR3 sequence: CASSHPGGRADTQYF. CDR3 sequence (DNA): TGTGCCAGCAGCCATCCGGGAGGGCGCGCAGATACGCAGTATTTT.

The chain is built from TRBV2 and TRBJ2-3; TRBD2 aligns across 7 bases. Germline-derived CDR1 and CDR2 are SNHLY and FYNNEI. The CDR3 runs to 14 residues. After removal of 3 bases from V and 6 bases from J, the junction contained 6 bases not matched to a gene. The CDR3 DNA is TGTGCCAGCAGTGAGGCGGGAGTGGGGGATACGCAGTATTTT. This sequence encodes CASSEAGVGDTQYF.

The CDR3 nucleotides read TGTGCCTGGAGTGGACTAGTGAGCACAGATACGCAGTATTTT. This codes for CAWSGLVSTDTQYF. This chain connects TRBV30 to TRBJ2-3; maybe TRBD2 (6 bases). CDR1 and CDR2 from the germline V gene are GTSNPN and SVGIG (reference sequence). The CDR3 sequence is 14 residues long. Trimming removed 1 base from V and 0 bases from J, with 8 bases in between. Variable domain in full (rest from reference TRBV30 and TRBJ2-3): SQTIHQWPATLVQPVGSPLSLECTVEGTSNPNLYWYRQAAGRGLQLLFYSVGIGQISSEVPQNLSASRPQDRQFILSSKKLLLSDSGFYLCAWSGLVSTDTQYFGPGTRLTVL.

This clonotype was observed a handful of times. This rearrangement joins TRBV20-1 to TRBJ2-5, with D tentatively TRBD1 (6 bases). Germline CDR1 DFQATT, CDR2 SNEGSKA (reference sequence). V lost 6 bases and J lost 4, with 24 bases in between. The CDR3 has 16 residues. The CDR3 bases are TGCAGTGCCGAGCGCCCCGGGACAAACCTCGGAGAGACCCAGTACTTC. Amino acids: CSAERPGTNLGETQYF.

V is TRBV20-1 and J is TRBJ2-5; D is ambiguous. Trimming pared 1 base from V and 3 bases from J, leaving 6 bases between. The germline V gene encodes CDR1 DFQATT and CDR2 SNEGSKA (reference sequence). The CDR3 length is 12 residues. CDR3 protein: CSARGAEETQYF. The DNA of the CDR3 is TGCAGTGCTAGAGGGGCCGAAGAGACCCAGTACTTC.

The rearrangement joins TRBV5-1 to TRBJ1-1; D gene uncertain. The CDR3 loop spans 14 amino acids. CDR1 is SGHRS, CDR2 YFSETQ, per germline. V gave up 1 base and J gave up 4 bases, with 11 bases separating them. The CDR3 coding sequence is TGCGCCAGCAGCTTGTTCGAGGCGGGCACTGAAGCTTTCTTT. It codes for CASSLFEAGTEAFF.

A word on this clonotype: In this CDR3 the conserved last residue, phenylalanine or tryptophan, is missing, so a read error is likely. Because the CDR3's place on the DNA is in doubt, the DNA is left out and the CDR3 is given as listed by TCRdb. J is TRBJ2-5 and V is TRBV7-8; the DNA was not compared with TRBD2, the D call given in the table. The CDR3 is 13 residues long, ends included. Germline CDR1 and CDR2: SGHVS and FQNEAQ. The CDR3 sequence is CASSLDPAGAPFL.

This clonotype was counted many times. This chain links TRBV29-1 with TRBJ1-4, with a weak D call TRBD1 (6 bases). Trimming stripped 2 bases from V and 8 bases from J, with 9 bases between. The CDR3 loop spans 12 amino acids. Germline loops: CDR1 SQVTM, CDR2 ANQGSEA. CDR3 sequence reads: CSVESDSEKLFF. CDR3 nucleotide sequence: TGCAGCGTTGAATCGGACAGCGAAAAACTGTTTTTT.

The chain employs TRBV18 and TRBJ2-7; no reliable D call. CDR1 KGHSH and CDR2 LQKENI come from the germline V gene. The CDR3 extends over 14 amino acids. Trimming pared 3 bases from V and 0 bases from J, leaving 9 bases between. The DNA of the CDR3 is TGTGCCAGCTCACCGACCGGATCCTCCTACGAGCAGTACTTC. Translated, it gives CASSPTGSSYEQYF.

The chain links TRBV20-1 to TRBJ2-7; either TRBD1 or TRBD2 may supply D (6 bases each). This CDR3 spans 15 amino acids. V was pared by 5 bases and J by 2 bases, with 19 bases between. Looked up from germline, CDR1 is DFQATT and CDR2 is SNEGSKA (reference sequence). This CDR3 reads CSAQRGAEAAYEQYF. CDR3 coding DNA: TGCAGTGCTCAGAGGGGGGCCGAGGCGGCCTACGAGCAGTACTTC.

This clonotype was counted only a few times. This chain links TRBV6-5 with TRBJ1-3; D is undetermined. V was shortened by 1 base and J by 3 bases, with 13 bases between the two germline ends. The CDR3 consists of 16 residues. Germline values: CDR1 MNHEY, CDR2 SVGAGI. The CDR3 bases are TGTGCCAGCAGTTACTTTCCGGGTGGAGTTGGAAACACCATATATTTT. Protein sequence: CASSYFPGGVGNTIYF.